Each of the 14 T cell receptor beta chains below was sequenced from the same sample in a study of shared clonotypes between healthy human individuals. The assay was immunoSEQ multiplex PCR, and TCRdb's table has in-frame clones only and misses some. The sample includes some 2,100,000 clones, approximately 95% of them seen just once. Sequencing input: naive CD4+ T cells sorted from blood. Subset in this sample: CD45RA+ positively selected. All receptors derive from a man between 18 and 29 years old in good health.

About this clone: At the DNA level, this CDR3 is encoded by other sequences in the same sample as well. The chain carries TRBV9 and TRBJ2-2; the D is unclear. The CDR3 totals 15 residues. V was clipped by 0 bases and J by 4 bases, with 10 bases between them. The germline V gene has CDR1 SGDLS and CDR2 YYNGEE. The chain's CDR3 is CASSVVSGSTGELFF. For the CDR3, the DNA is TGTGCCAGCAGCGTAGTTTCCGGATCCACCGGGGAGCTGTTTTTT.

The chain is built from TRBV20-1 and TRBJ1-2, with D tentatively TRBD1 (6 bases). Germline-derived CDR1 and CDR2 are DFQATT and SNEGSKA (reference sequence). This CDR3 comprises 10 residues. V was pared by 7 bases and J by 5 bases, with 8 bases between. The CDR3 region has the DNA TGCAGTGAGGGGGGGTATGGCTACACCTTC. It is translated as CSEGGYGYTF.

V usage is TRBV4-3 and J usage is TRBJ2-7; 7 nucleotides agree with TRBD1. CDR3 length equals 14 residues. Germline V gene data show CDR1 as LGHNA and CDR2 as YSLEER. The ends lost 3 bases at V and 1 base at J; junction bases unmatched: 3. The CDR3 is CASSQGRGSYEQYF. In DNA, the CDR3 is TGCGCCAGCAGCCAGGGCAGGGGGTCCTACGAGCAGTACTTC.

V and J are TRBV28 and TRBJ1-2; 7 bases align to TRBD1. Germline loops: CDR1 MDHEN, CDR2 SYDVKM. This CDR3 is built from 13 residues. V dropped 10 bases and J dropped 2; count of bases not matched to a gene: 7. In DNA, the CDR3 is TGTGCCATAGGCGGGACAGCCAACTATGGCTACACCTTC. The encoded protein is CAIGGTANYGYTF.

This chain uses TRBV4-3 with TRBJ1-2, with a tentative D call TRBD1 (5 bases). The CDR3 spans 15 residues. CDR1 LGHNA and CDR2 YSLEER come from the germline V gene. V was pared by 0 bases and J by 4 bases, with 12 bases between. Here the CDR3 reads CASSQEGGTLYGYTF. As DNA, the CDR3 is TGCGCCAGCAGCCAAGAAGGTGGGACCCTCTATGGCTACACCTTC.

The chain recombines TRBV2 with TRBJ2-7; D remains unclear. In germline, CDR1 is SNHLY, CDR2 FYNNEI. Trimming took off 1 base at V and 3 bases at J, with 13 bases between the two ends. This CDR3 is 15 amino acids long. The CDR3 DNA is TGTGCCAGCAGTGAAGGGCAGCTTAGATACTACGAGCAGTACTTC. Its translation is CASSEGQLRYYEQYF.

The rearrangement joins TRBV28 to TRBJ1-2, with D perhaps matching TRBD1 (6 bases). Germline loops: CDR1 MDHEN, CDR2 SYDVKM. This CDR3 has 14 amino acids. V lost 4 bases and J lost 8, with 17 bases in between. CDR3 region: CASSSSLDSSGYTF. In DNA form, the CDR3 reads TGTGCCAGCAGTTCGTCATTGGACAGTTCGGGCTACACCTTC.

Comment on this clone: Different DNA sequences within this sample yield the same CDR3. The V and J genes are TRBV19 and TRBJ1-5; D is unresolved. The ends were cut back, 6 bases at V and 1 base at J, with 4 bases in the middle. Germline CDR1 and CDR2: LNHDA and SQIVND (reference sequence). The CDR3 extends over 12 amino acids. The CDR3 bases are TGTGCCAGTAGGGGGAGCAATCAGCCCCAGCATTTT. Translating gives CASRGSNQPQHF.

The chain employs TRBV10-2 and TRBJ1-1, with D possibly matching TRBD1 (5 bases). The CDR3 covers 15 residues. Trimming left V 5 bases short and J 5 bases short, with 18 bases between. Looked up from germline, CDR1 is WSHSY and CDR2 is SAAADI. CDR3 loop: CASSPTWGKSTEAFF. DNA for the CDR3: TGCGCCAGCAGTCCCACATGGGGGAAATCTACTGAAGCTTTCTTT.

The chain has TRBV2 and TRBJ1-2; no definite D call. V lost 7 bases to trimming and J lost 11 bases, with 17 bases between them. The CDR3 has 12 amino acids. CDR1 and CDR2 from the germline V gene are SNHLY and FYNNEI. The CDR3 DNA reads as TGTGCCAGCATCGGGAGCGCGATCCCATACACCTTC. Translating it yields CASIGSAIPYTF.

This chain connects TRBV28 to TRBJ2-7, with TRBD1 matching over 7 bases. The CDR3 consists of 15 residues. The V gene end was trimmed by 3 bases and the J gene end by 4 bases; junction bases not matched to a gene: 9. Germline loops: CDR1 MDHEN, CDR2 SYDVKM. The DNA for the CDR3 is TGTGCCAGCAGTTTGGACAGGATCGGTTCTTACGAGCAGTACTTC. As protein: CASSLDRIGSYEQYF.

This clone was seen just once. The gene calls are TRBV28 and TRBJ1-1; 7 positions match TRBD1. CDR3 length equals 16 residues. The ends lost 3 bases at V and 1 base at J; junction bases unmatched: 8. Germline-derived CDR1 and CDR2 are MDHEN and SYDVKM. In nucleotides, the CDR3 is TGTGCCAGCAGTTTGAGTAAGGGGGCCGGGAACACTGAAGCTTTCTTT. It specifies CASSLSKGAGNTEAFF.

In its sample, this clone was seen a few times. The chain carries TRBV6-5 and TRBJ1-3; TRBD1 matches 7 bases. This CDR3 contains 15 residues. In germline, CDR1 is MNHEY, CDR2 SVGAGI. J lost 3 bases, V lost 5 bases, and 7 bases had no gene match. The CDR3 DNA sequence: TGTGCCAGCAGTCGGGCGACAGGGAATGGAAACACCATATATTTT. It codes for CASSRATGNGNTIYF.

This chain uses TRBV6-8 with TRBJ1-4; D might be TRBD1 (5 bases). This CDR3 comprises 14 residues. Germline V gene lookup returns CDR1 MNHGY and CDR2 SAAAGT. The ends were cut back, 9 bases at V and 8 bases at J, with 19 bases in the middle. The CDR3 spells CARAGVQGGEKLFF. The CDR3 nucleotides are TGTGCCAGGGCCGGGGTTCAGGGTGGGGAAAAACTGTTTTTT.